A single count supports the clone carrying this T cell receptor (beta chain). Its antigen remains unknown. Deletions cut 2 bases from V and 8 bases from J, with 13 bases between. Germline V gene data show CDR1 as MNHEY and CDR2 as SVGAGI. The CDR3 is 15 residues long. The data are from a study of CD8+CD57+ T cells in acquired aplastic anemia. Study-level background: Mean yield of DNA from sorted CD4+ and CD8+ cells was about 3.2 ug. Healthy donors yielded around 11 million CD4+ cell reads on average.

TCR beta VDJ combinations and CDR3 sequences were profiled from genomic DNA. TCRdb analysed the reads with MiXCR anew, one entry per CDR3 protein. The table shows about 170,000 distinct CDR3 sequences, with about 64% occurring only once. The study's findings and limits: Patients shared around 30 CD8+ CDR3 sequences with controls.

The receptor was isolated from a human donor in good health. Sequencing used sorted CD4+, CD8+, or CD8+CD57+ T cells (not recorded which) from PBMCs. The chain joins TRBV6-5 to TRBJ2-6; maybe TRBD1 (5 bases). The CDR3 nucleotides read TGTGCCAGCAGTTACGCAGGGTTCGGGCCCAACGTCCTGACTTTC. Residues: CASSYAGFGPNVLTF.